Below are 14 T cell receptor beta chains sequenced from a single sample in a study of technical replicates of blood from a few donors. Sequencing was performed with immunoSEQ multiplex PCR; in TCRdb, only in-frame clones are kept and a portion is missing. The table includes tens of thousands of clones, around 94% detected once. The sample taken for sequencing was T cells isolated from PBMCs. The receptors originated from a human donor in good health.

This sequence joins TRBV30 and TRBJ2-1, with D possibly being TRBD1 (7 bases). V lost 4 bases and J 8 bases, leaving 15 bases between the germline ends. CDR1 and CDR2 from the germline V gene are GTSNPN and SVGIG (reference sequence). The CDR3 consists of 13 residues. CDR3 protein: CAWTDDRDYEQFF. CDR3 DNA sequence: TGTGCCTGGACTGACGACAGGGACTATGAGCAGTTCTTC. The complete variable domain, with remaining parts taken from reference TRBV30 and TRBJ2-1, reads SQTIHQWPATLVQPVGSPLSLECTVEGTSNPNLYWYRQAAGRGLQLLFYSVGIGQISSEVPQNLSASRPQDRQFILSSKKLLLSDSGFYLCAWTDDRDYEQFFGPGTRLTVL.

The chain has TRBV7-9 and TRBJ2-7; 12 nucleotides match TRBD2. CDR1 is SEHNR and CDR2 is FQNEAQ in the germline V gene (reference sequence). The ends lost 5 bases at V and 7 bases at J; junction bases unmatched: 9. The CDR3 runs 15 residues. The CDR3 loop is CASSPSRLAGEEQYF. The CDR3 DNA reads as TGTGCCAGCAGCCCCTCGAGACTAGCGGGAGAGGAGCAGTACTTC.

The rearrangement uses TRBV4-3 and TRBJ2-1; D might be TRBD1 (6 bases). The CDR3 extends over 14 amino acids. The V gene's germline CDR1 is LGHNA and CDR2 YSLEER. V was trimmed by 2 bases and J by 5 bases, leaving 10 bases between them. The CDR3 here is CASSQLGANNEQFF. The CDR3 DNA follows: TGCGCCAGCAGCCAACTGGGGGCAAACAATGAGCAGTTCTTC.

The sample holds one count of this clone. The CDR3 protein is CASRDRGSYEQYF. CDR3 coding DNA: TGTGCCAGCAGGGACAGGGGTTCCTACGAGCAGTACTTC. This chain uses TRBV28 with TRBJ2-7, with 9 bases fitting TRBD1. The CDR3 loop spans 13 amino acids. V shed 6 bases and J 1 base; nucleotides not matched to a gene: 1. Germline V gives CDR1 MDHEN, CDR2 SYDVKM.

The genes are TRBV9 and TRBJ2-1, with 10 positions matching TRBD2. Trimming took 0 bases from V and 4 from J; bases not matched to a gene: 4. This CDR3 is built from 16 residues. The germline gives CDR1 SGDLS, CDR2 YYNGEE. DNA of the CDR3: TGTGCCAGCAGCGTAGTGGGACTAGCGAAATACAATGAGCAGTTCTTC. Residues: CASSVVGLAKYNEQFF.

The V and J genes are TRBV9 and TRBJ1-1, with 10 nucleotides matching TRBD1. This CDR3 comprises 13 residues. Germline V CDR1 and CDR2: SGDLS, YYNGEE. J gave up 11 bases and V 4 bases, and 8 bases lay outside the gene matches. For the CDR3, the DNA is TGTGCCAGCAGCCCCCCGGGACAGGGGAGGGCTTTCTTT. Residues: CASSPPGQGRAFF.

This clone appeared a single time. The V and J genes are TRBV6-5 and TRBJ2-7, with 7 positions matching TRBD1. The junction had 7 bases not matched to a gene; V was cut back by 2 bases and J by 3 bases. Germline CDR1 MNHEY, CDR2 SVGAGI. The CDR3 totals 15 residues. In nucleotides, the CDR3 is TGTGCCAGCAGTTACCCCCGACAGGGAATCTACGAGCAGTACTTC. It specifies CASSYPRQGIYEQYF.

The CDR3 loop reads CASSVGDRVHDTQYF. CDR3 in DNA: TGTGCCAGCAGCGTAGGGGACAGGGTACACGATACGCAGTATTTT. V gene TRBV9 combines with J gene TRBJ2-3; 9 bases map to TRBD1. The ends lost 0 bases at V and 6 bases at J; junction bases unmatched: 5. CDR1 and CDR2 from the germline V gene are SGDLS and YYNGEE. This CDR3 is 15 amino acids long.

CDR3 loop: CASSLRQGNYGYTF. CDR3 nucleotide sequence: TGTGCCAGCAGTTTGCGACAGGGTAACTATGGCTACACCTTC. V usage is TRBV27 and J usage is TRBJ1-2; 7 bases agree with TRBD1. V shed 3 bases and J 1 base; nucleotides not matched to a gene: 2. The CDR3 contains 14 residues. CDR1 is MNHEY and CDR2 is SMNVEV in the germline V gene (reference sequence).

The rearrangement links TRBV6-5 to TRBJ1-2; D is perhaps TRBD1 (5 bases). This CDR3 contains 14 residues. Trimming stripped 0 bases from V and 3 bases from J, with 8 bases between. Germline assignment: CDR1 MNHEY and CDR2 SVGAGI. The DNA of the CDR3 is TGTGCCAGCAGTTACTCGCAGGGCGACTATGGCTACACCTTC. Protein: CASSYSQGDYGYTF.

This chain uses TRBV13 with TRBJ1-2, with TRBD1 identical over 10 bases. CDR1 PRHDT and CDR2 FYEKMQ come from the germline V gene (reference sequence). This CDR3 has 13 amino acids. V trimming: 5 bases; J trimming: 6 bases; junction bases outside the gene matches: 3. The CDR3 DNA reads TGTGCCAGCAGCAAGGACAGGGGGAATGGCTACACCTTC. Amino acids: CASSKDRGNGYTF.

This chain joins TRBV28 and TRBJ1-2; 7 bases line up with TRBD1. The CDR3 is made up of 15 amino acids. Germline assignment: CDR1 MDHEN and CDR2 SYDVKM. The V segment lost 3 bases and the J segment 3 bases; nucleotides outside the gene matches: 7. This CDR3 reads CASSFPDRAYYGYTF. CDR3 bases: TGTGCCAGCAGTTTCCCAGACAGGGCGTACTATGGCTACACCTTC.

The chain employs TRBV5-6 and TRBJ1-1; 8 bases map to TRBD1. V gave up 6 bases and J gave up 6 bases; unmatched junction bases: 7. The CDR3 is 13 residues long. The germline CDR1 and CDR2 sequences are SGHDT and YYEEEE. CDR3 DNA sequence: TGTGCCAGCACTTACAGGGGGAATCCTGAAGCTTTCTTT. Translation gives CASTYRGNPEAFF.

This sequence joins TRBV6-1 and TRBJ1-4; TRBD1 is a possible D gene (5 bases). The CDR3 loop spans 14 amino acids. Trimming left V 4 bases short and J 8 bases short, with 14 bases between. Germline CDR1 reads MNHNS; CDR2 reads SASEGT. CDR3 amino acids: CASSALSWGEKLFF. CDR3 sequence (DNA): TGTGCCAGCAGTGCGTTGAGTTGGGGCGAAAAACTGTTTTTT.